This T cell receptor (beta chain) was profiled in a study of cytotoxic CD8 clonotypes in ibrutinib-treated CLL. Notes on the study in general: Relative to age-matched healthy donors, clonality at baseline was higher, and it tracked circulating CD8+ T-cell counts.

The germline V gene encodes CDR1 SGHDT and CDR2 YYEEEE. V lost 2 bases, J lost 5 bases, and 7 bases lay in between. The CDR3 runs to 12 residues. TCRdb's copy holds only in-frame clones and misses some; the assay was immunoSEQ multiplex PCR. The sample yields hundreds of thousands of clones, approximately 80% seen once. With respect to this clone: Its antigen is not identified.

The sequence came from a human donor with chronic lymphocytic leukemia. V is TRBV5-6 and J is TRBJ1-2, with no clear D. Material: PBMCs, obtained before ibrutinib treatment. In DNA, the CDR3 is TGTGCCAGCAGCTTTTTCGTATATGGCTACACCTTC. Translating it yields CASSFFVYGYTF.